This T cell receptor (beta chain) was retrieved from a study of vaccination and CD4 T cells after COVID-19. Treatment specified: roughly 10-day PBMC culture with coronavirus spike peptide pools or control peptides (ViraFEST assay). Cell culture was performed with about 2 million PBMCs per well in the presence of 8 to 10 IU/ml IL-2 and 10 ug/ml peptide pools. CDR1 and CDR2 from the germline V gene are LNHNV and YYDKDF (reference sequence). Trimming cost V 0 bases and J 0 bases; bases outside gene matches: 11. CDR3 size: 19 residues. Researchers used the Oncomine TCR Beta short-read assay to sequence DNA from cultured CD4+ T cells. CD4+ T cells were cultured, and genomic DNA was extracted from them. TCRdb ran MiXCR on the PCR reads and lists one entry per CDR3 protein. The sample shows 9,000 to 10,000 distinct CDR3 sequences, less than 55% of them seen only once. This clonotype was seen more than once but under ten times. Its cognate antigen is unknown.

V is TRBV15 and J is TRBJ2-3, with 8 bases fitting TRBD1. Material: CD4+ T cells from blood, cultured in vitro. The TCR sequence derives from a human donor who had recovered from COVID-19. In DNA, the CDR3 is TGTGCCACCAGCAGAGATACTACCCTGACAGGGGAGAGCACAGATACGCAGTATTTT. Its protein is CATSRDTTLTGESTDTQYF.